Listed here are 18 T cell receptor beta chains from one sample, sequenced in a study of metastatic and nonmetastatic thyroid tumors. Through MiXCR, TCRdb re-clonotyped the PCR reads. Of 90,000 or so clones detected, 8% to 9.5% appear once; the ten largest clones hold around 8.8%. No patient received treatment before thyroid surgery. Sequenced material: blood. These receptors were taken from a female donor with papillary thyroid cancer or a benign thyroid nodule (not recorded which). Some clones in this sample may be carry-over from other donors' samples.

This clone showed up many times. The gene calls are TRBV19 and TRBJ2-1; D gene ambiguous. Germline V lookup: CDR1 LNHDA, CDR2 SQIVND (reference sequence). Trimming stripped 4 bases from V and 0 bases from J, with 13 bases between. The CDR3 runs to 16 residues. The CDR3 is CASSNQAKSSYNEQFF. The CDR3 DNA follows: TGTGCCAGTAGTAATCAGGCTAAGAGCTCCTACAATGAGCAGTTCTTC.

This clone has just one count. Other DNA sequences within the sample encode an identical CDR3. J is TRBJ2-3 and V is TRBV13; 13 bases are a match to TRBD2. Germline V gene data show CDR1 as PRHDT and CDR2 as FYEKMQ (reference sequence). This CDR3 is built from 18 residues. V shed 4 bases, J shed 2 bases, and the junction held 9 bases outside the gene matches. Here the CDR3 DNA reads TGTGCCAGCAGCTCACAACTAGCGGGGGGGCCCTACACAGATACGCAGTATTTT. Translation gives CASSSQLAGGPYTDTQYF.

This clone appeared many times. The chain combines TRBV7-3 with TRBJ2-7; D is possibly TRBD1 (7 bases). In germline, CDR1 is SGHTA, CDR2 FQGTGA. The CDR3 sequence is 14 residues long. V was shortened by 3 bases and J by 4 bases, with 13 bases between the two germline ends. The CDR3 sequence is CASSFQGGGYEQYF. CDR3 DNA: TGTGCCAGCAGCTTCCAGGGGGGAGGTTACGAGCAGTACTTC. Filled out from reference TRBV7-3 and TRBJ2-7, the complete variable domain reads GAGVSQTPSNKVTEKGKYVELRCDPISGHTALYWYRQSLGQGPEFLIYFQGTGAADDSGLPNDRFFAVRPEGSVSTLKIQRTERGDSAVYLCASSFQGGGYEQYFGPGTRLTVT.

This clone was observed many times. The J gene is TRBJ2-1, the V gene TRBV20-1; D perhaps matches TRBD1 (6 bases). Germline CDR1 is DFQATT and CDR2 is SNEGSKA (reference sequence). V was trimmed by 1 base and J by 0 bases, leaving 19 bases between them. This CDR3 comprises 18 residues. The CDR3: CSARAGNDRQVSYNEQFF. The CDR3, as DNA: TGCAGTGCTAGAGCCGGTAACGACAGGCAGGTCTCCTACAATGAGCAGTTCTTC.

This clone was recorded many times. DNA for the CDR3: TGTGCCAGCAGTCCATATCAGGACGGCTTCTCCTACAATGAGCAGTTCTTC. Its translation is CASSPYQDGFSYNEQFF. The genes are TRBV27 and TRBJ2-1; D not resolved. Germline loops: CDR1 MNHEY, CDR2 SMNVEV (reference sequence). CDR3 length: 17 residues. V lost 5 bases and J 0 bases, leaving 17 bases between the germline ends.

This clone turned up a few times. A much more abundant neighbour one base away suggests this may be a read error. The same CDR3 also results from other DNA sequences found in this sample. The V call is TRBV28, the J call TRBJ1-4; no firm D call. V lost 6 bases, J lost 9 bases, and 20 bases lay in between. This CDR3 has 15 residues. Germline lookup yields CDR1 MDHEN and CDR2 SYDVKM. CDR3 nucleotide sequence: TGTGCCAGCAGGCCTGGAGGTGAGTTCTTGAAAAAACTGTTTTTT. Translating gives CASRPGGEFLKKLFF.

This clone occurred many times. The rearrangement links TRBV6-1 to TRBJ2-5; D uncertain. Trimming pared 5 bases from V and 3 bases from J, leaving 13 bases between. Germline-derived CDR1 and CDR2 are MNHNS and SASEGT. This CDR3 is built from 14 residues. The CDR3 sequence: CASSWDGRKETQYF. In DNA, the CDR3 is TGTGCCAGCAGTTGGGATGGACGGAAAGAGACCCAGTACTTC.

This clone was found many times. This chain joins TRBV20-1 and TRBJ1-6; 10 bases are shared with TRBD1. Losses at the gene ends were 0 bases for V and 7 bases for J; bases not matched to a gene: 0. Germline V gene data show CDR1 as DFQATT and CDR2 as SNEGSKA (reference sequence). The CDR3 is 14 amino acids. This chain's CDR3 is CSARETGGNSPLHF. CDR3 DNA: TGCAGTGCTAGAGAGACAGGGGGCAATTCACCCCTCCACTTT.

Concerning this clone itself: Since a much larger clone is just one base distant, this may be a read error. The chain uses TRBV20-1 and TRBJ2-5, with D unresolved. V was clipped by 3 bases and J by 5 bases, with 7 bases between them. Germline-derived CDR1 and CDR2 are DFQATT and SNEGSKA (reference sequence). CDR3 size: 11 residues. The chain's CDR3 is CSASLTETQYF. For the CDR3, the DNA is TGCAGTGCTAGCCTTACGGAGACCCAGTACTTC.

This clone was counted a few times. The V gene is TRBV2, the J gene TRBJ2-2; D may match TRBD1 or TRBD2 (5 bases each). V was pared by 6 bases and J by 4 bases, with 15 bases between. The V gene's germline CDR1 is SNHLY and CDR2 FYNNEI. The length of the CDR3 is 15 residues. The CDR3 DNA reads TGTGCCAGCAGGGCCGGGGCAGGACCCACCGGGGAGCTGTTTTTT. Protein product: CASRAGAGPTGELFF.

This clone was counted many times. J is TRBJ2-2 and V is TRBV6-1; TRBD2 agrees at 10 bases. Germline V gene lookup returns CDR1 MNHNS and CDR2 SASEGT. This CDR3 contains 15 residues. Germline trimming cut 5 bases from V and 6 bases from J; bases unmatched to any gene: 6. The CDR3 coding sequence is TGTGCCAGCAGTTTAAGCGGGGGGGCCGCCGGGGAGCTGTTTTTT. As protein: CASSLSGGAAGELFF.

This clone was observed a few times. V and J are TRBV9 and TRBJ2-5; TRBD2 matches at 8 bases. The CDR3 extends over 11 amino acids. Germline lookup yields CDR1 SGDLS and CDR2 YYNGEE. CDR3 loop: CASGGLETQYF. CDR3 nucleotide sequence: TGTGCAAGCGGGGGCTTGGAGACCCAGTACTTC.

This clone was found many times. The chain uses TRBV4-2 and TRBJ2-7, with 7 bases that match TRBD1. Trimming removed 1 base from V and 2 bases from J; junction bases left unmatched: 5. Germline CDR1 is LGHNA and CDR2 is YNFKEQ. The CDR3 is 15 amino acids. CDR3 protein: CASSQGQGVPYEQYF. CDR3 in DNA: TGTGCCAGCAGCCAAGGACAGGGAGTCCCCTACGAGCAGTACTTC.

The sample holds a few counts of this clone. This chain links TRBV20-1 with TRBJ2-3; D remains ambiguous. V gave up 6 bases and J gave up 2 bases, with 6 bases separating them. CDR1 and CDR2 from the germline V gene are DFQATT and SNEGSKA (reference sequence). This CDR3 contains 11 residues. Here the CDR3 DNA reads TGCAGTGCCTACGACACAGATACGCAGTATTTT. It codes for CSAYDTDTQYF.

This clone came up many times. This chain uses TRBV19 with TRBJ1-2; D is unresolved. Germline CDR1 LNHDA, CDR2 SQIVND (reference sequence). V was pared by 4 bases and J by 2 bases, with 23 bases between. The CDR3 runs 18 residues. CDR3 protein: CASSNKPWTDLVNYGYTF. The CDR3, as DNA: TGTGCCAGTAGTAATAAGCCTTGGACGGACCTCGTAAACTATGGCTACACCTTC.

At least ten counts were recorded for this clone. The CDR3 end shows no conserved phenylalanine or tryptophan, and so a read error is likely. The chain is built from TRBV15 and TRBJ1-5; tentatively, D is TRBD1 (6 bases). Trimming pared 1 base from V and 2 bases from J, leaving 6 bases between. The CDR3 spans 14 residues. Germline V CDR1 and CDR2: LNHNV, YYDKDF (reference sequence). The CDR3 coding sequence is TGTGCCACCAGCAGAGGGACAGGCAATCAGCCCCAGCATCTT. It encodes CATSRGTGNQPQHL.

In this sample, this clone turned up many times. This chain joins TRBV2 and TRBJ1-1, with D uncertain. Germline loops: CDR1 SNHLY, CDR2 FYNNEI. This CDR3 region has 11 residues. Trimming stripped 4 bases from V and 5 bases from J, with 5 bases between. CDR3 sequence (DNA): TGTGCCAGCAGTGTAGGGACTGAAGCTTTCTTT. This codes for CASSVGTEAFF.

This chain links TRBV30 with TRBJ1-5, with D uncertain. Germline CDR1 is GTSNPN and CDR2 is SVGIG (reference sequence). This CDR3 has 13 residues. V lost 1 base and J 3 bases, leaving 7 bases between the germline ends. This CDR3 is CAWSGKVNQPQHF. CDR3 nucleotide sequence: TGTGCCTGGAGTGGTAAGGTCAATCAGCCCCAGCATTTT.